One and the same sample provided the 32 T cell receptor beta chains below, sequenced in a study of early T cells in non-severe SARS-CoV-2 infection. Via MiXCR, TCRdb re-called the 5' RACE reads, giving one row per CDR3 protein. The profile shows roughly 32,000 distinct CDR3 sequences, 3.9% of them singletons. The sequenced sample consisted of whole blood. The receptor set was obtained from an adult who was a healthcare worker with PCR-confirmed SARS-CoV-2 infection or an uninfected control (not recorded which).

The table lists this clonotype with a few counts. The DNA of the CDR3 is TGTGCCAGCAGTTACCCAGACGTCTACACTGAAGCTTTCTTT. Protein sequence: CASSYPDVYTEAFF. The genes are TRBV6-6 and TRBJ1-1, with no clear D. V gave up 2 bases and J gave up 3 bases, with 10 bases separating them. The CDR3 sequence is 14 residues long. The V gene's germline CDR1 is MNHNY and CDR2 SVGAGI (reference sequence).

This clonotype was counted only a few times. V usage is TRBV19 and J usage is TRBJ1-5, with a possible D match to TRBD1 (5 bases). Germline values: CDR1 LNHDA, CDR2 SQIVND (reference sequence). Deletions cut 5 bases from V and 2 bases from J, with 16 bases between. CDR3 length: 16 residues. The CDR3 coding sequence is TGTGCCAGTAGTTTCAGGGTTTTTCAGGGCAATCAGCCCCAGCATTTT. The encoded protein is CASSFRVFQGNQPQHF.

This clonotype was observed at least ten times. The V and J genes are TRBV11-3 and TRBJ1-2, with D maybe TRBD1 (6 bases). V lost 2 bases and J 0 bases, leaving 13 bases between the germline ends. Germline V gene sequence: CDR1 SGHNT, CDR2 YENEEA. The CDR3 totals 16 residues. The CDR3 loop is CASSLPRGLTNYGYTF. In DNA, the CDR3 is TGTGCCAGCAGCTTACCCAGGGGCCTCACTAACTATGGCTACACCTTC.

V is TRBV7-3 and J is TRBJ2-5; 9 nucleotides agree with TRBD2. This CDR3 region has 15 residues. CDR1 and CDR2 (germline): SGHTA, FQGTGA. V shed 0 bases and J 5 bases; nucleotides not matched to a gene: 4. CDR3 nucleotide sequence: TGTGCCAGCAGCTTAACGGGGACTAGCTGGGAGACCCAGTACTTC. This codes for CASSLTGTSWETQYF.

Only a few counts were recorded for this clonotype. The chain has TRBV30 and TRBJ1-1; D remains ambiguous. The V gene lost 2 bases and the J gene lost 4 bases, with 8 bases spanning the gap. Per germline, CDR1 GTSNPN and CDR2 SVGIG (reference sequence). The CDR3 runs to 12 residues. The CDR3, as DNA: TGTGCCTGGAGTAGAGAAGGCACTGAAGCTTTCTTT. Its protein product is CAWSREGTEAFF.

This clonotype appeared many times. This chain connects TRBV18 to TRBJ2-7, with TRBD2 identical over 8 bases. Germline-derived CDR1 and CDR2 are KGHSH and LQKENI. The CDR3 has 14 amino acids. J lost 5 bases, V lost 5 bases, and 8 bases had no gene match. As DNA, the CDR3 is TGTGCCAGCTCAGGGATCGCGGGAGGTGACGAGCAGTACTTC. It yields the protein CASSGIAGGDEQYF.

In this sample, this clonotype turned up many times. The V call is TRBV6-6, the J call TRBJ2-1; 9 positions match TRBD1. V was pared by 2 bases and J by 2 bases, with 7 bases of the junction left unmatched. Germline CDR1 reads MNHNY; CDR2 reads SVGAGI (reference sequence). This CDR3 has 17 amino acids. The CDR3 region is CASSYATGQGAYNEQFF. In DNA, the CDR3 is TGTGCCAGCAGTTACGCCACGGGACAGGGAGCCTACAATGAGCAGTTCTTC.

Only a few counts were recorded for this clonotype. This chain links TRBV24-1 with TRBJ1-3; no definite D call. CDR1 is KGHDR, CDR2 SFDVKD, per germline. Trimming took off 6 bases at V and 3 bases at J, with 5 bases between the two ends. This CDR3 has 12 amino acids. CDR3 protein: CATSRDGNTIYF. In DNA, the CDR3 is TGTGCCACCAGTCGAGATGGAAACACCATATATTTT.

This clonotype was detected a few times. The V call is TRBV29-1, the J call TRBJ2-7, with D perhaps matching TRBD2 (6 bases). This CDR3 is 13 amino acids long. V was shortened by 6 bases and J by 7 bases, with 19 bases between the two germline ends. From germline, CDR1 is SQVTM and CDR2 ANQGSEA. The CDR3 reads CSVAGTYSGEQYF. CDR3 sequence (DNA): TGCAGCGTCGCAGGGACTTACTCTGGGGAGCAGTACTTC.

This clonotype appeared many times. The chain carries TRBV12-3 or TRBV12-4 and TRBJ1-2; 9 bases agree with TRBD1. This CDR3 has 13 residues. V was pared by 6 bases and J by 8 bases, with 7 bases of the junction left unmatched. The CDR3 sequence is CASSPGTGIGYTF. The CDR3 nucleotides read TGTGCCAGCAGCCCCGGGACAGGGATCGGCTACACCTTC.

In its sample, this clonotype was seen many times. The rearrangement uses TRBV29-1 and TRBJ2-1; 7 bases fit TRBD1. There are 14 residues in the CDR3. With V trimmed by 8 bases and J by 1 base, 8 bases remained unmatched. From germline, CDR1 is SQVTM and CDR2 ANQGSEA. The CDR3 DNA is TGCAGCACTCAACTGGGACAGTCCTACAATGAGCAGTTCTTC. Translation gives CSTQLGQSYNEQFF.

This clonotype was counted between two and nine times. The CDR3 reads CASSPVRGSTDTQYF. In DNA form, the CDR3 reads TGTGCCAGCTCACCGGTCCGGGGGAGCACAGATACGCAGTATTTT. The chain uses TRBV18 and TRBJ2-3; perhaps TRBD2 as D (6 bases). This CDR3 contains 15 residues. Germline CDR1 KGHSH, CDR2 LQKENI. V was cut by 3 bases and J by 0 bases, with 10 bases left in between.

This clonotype occurred a few times. In DNA form, the CDR3 reads TGTGCCCGGTCGATCAGCTCCTATAATTCACCCCTCCACTTT. This translates into CARSISSYNSPLHF. The chain couples TRBV30 to TRBJ1-6, with no clear D. Germline loops: CDR1 GTSNPN, CDR2 SVGIG (reference sequence). This CDR3 has 14 residues. V was trimmed by 8 bases and J by 0 bases, leaving 11 bases between them.

CDR3 DNA: TGTGCCAGCATGGCAGATGGGGCCAACGTCCTGACTTTC. Protein product: CASMADGANVLTF. The V call is TRBV7-9, the J call TRBJ2-6; D call uncertain. The CDR3 is 13 amino acids. Trimming took 7 bases from V and 3 from J, leaving 7 bases between them. Germline V gene sequence: CDR1 SEHNR, CDR2 FQNEAQ (reference sequence).

This clonotype showed up many times. This chain connects TRBV29-1 to TRBJ2-4; 11 bases fit TRBD2. The CDR3 has 14 residues. Trimming took 5 bases from V and 13 from J; bases not matched to a gene: 13. Germline CDR1 is SQVTM and CDR2 is ANQGSEA. The CDR3 loop is CSVRGSTSGTAQYF. CDR3 DNA: TGCAGCGTTCGCGGATCGACTAGCGGGACTGCACAGTACTTC.

This clonotype was detected ten times or more. J is TRBJ2-5 and V is TRBV7-6, with 8 bases aligning to TRBD2. Germline V gene sequence: CDR1 SGHVS, CDR2 FNYEAQ. The CDR3 extends over 16 amino acids. V shed 2 bases, J shed 5 bases, and the junction held 10 bases outside the gene matches. The CDR3 sequence is CASSLRRQTGGETQYF. CDR3 in DNA: TGTGCCAGCAGCTTAAGGCGGCAGACGGGAGGGGAGACCCAGTACTTC.

There are many counts of this clonotype. This rearrangement joins TRBV12-3 or TRBV12-4 to TRBJ1-5; D not certain. V was trimmed by 1 base and J by 0 bases, leaving 7 bases between them. The length of the CDR3 is 15 residues. The CDR3, as DNA: TGTGCCAGCAGTTTAGGTCTGATTAGCAATCAGCCCCAGCATTTT. This codes for CASSLGLISNQPQHF.

This clonotype was seen more than once but under ten times. In nucleotides, the CDR3 is TGTGCCAGCAGCACCCAGGGTTCGGGCAAAAACATTCAGTACTTC. Residues: CASSTQGSGKNIQYF. J is TRBJ2-4 and V is TRBV9; D is possibly TRBD1 (5 bases). This CDR3 region has 15 residues. V was pared by 4 bases and J by 3 bases, with 14 bases between. The germline CDR1 and CDR2 sequences are SGDLS and YYNGEE. The variable domain in full, with the rest retrieved from reference TRBV9 and TRBJ2-4, is DSGVTQTPKHLITATGQRVTLRCSPRSGDLSVYWYQQSLDQGLQFLIQYYNGEERAKGNILERFSAQQFPDLHSELNLSSLELGDSALYFCASSTQGSGKNIQYFGAGTRLSVL.

This clonotype was recorded at least ten times. The rearrangement uses TRBV6-5 and TRBJ2-1, with 7 bases matching TRBD2. The germline V gene has CDR1 MNHEY and CDR2 SVGAGI. The CDR3 has 15 amino acids. Trimming at V came to 2 bases and at J to 4 bases, leaving 5 bases not matched to a gene. CDR3 amino acids: CASSYQAGAYNEQFF. The DNA for the CDR3 is TGTGCCAGCAGTTACCAGGCGGGAGCTTACAATGAGCAGTTCTTC.

The chain is built from TRBV2 and TRBJ2-1, with 13 bases aligning to TRBD2. V was clipped by 7 bases and J by 4 bases; unmatched bases: 4. CDR3 size: 15 residues. In germline, CDR1 is SNHLY, CDR2 FYNNEI. The CDR3 bases are TGTGCCAGCAATACGGGACTAGCGGGATACAATGAGCAGTTCTTC. The encoded protein is CASNTGLAGYNEQFF.

Ten or more counts support this clonotype. V is TRBV7-2 and J is TRBJ2-7; TRBD1 aligns across 7 bases. Germline V gene sequence: CDR1 SGHTA, CDR2 FQGNSA. The CDR3 spans 15 residues. The V segment lost 7 bases and the J segment 7 bases; nucleotides outside the gene matches: 16. In DNA, the CDR3 is TGTGCCAGCAAGAGACAGGGACCTTTGGAAGGGGAGCAGTACTTC. Translation gives CASKRQGPLEGEQYF. The variable domain in full, completed from reference TRBV7-2 and TRBJ2-7, reads GAGVSQSPSNKVTEKGKDVELRCDPISGHTALYWYRQSLGQGLEFLIYFQGNSAPDKSGLPSDRFSAERTGGSVSTLTIQRTQQEDSAVYLCASKRQGPLEGEQYFGPGTRLTVT.

This clonotype came up a few times. V and J are TRBV29-1 and TRBJ2-1; TRBD2 agrees at 8 bases. Losses at the gene ends were 3 bases for V and 2 bases for J; bases not matched to a gene: 3. Germline CDR1 reads SQVTM; CDR2 reads ANQGSEA. This CDR3 is 14 amino acids long. Here the CDR3 reads CSVDVSGTYNEQFF. The CDR3 DNA is TGCAGCGTTGATGTTAGCGGGACCTACAATGAGCAGTTCTTC.

Ten or more counts support this clonotype. This rearrangement joins TRBV4-3 to TRBJ2-6; 8 nucleotides line up with TRBD1. From germline, CDR1 is LGHNA and CDR2 YSLEER. Trimming at V came to 0 bases and at J to 3 bases, leaving 4 bases not matched to a gene. The CDR3 consists of 17 residues. Here the CDR3 DNA reads TGCGCCAGCAGCCAAGACCAGGGGGCCTTTGGGGCCAACGTCCTGACTTTC. It specifies CASSQDQGAFGANVLTF.

This clonotype was seen a handful of times. V is TRBV28 and J is TRBJ2-7; D ambiguous. This CDR3 comprises 12 residues. CDR1 and CDR2 (germline): MDHEN, SYDVKM. V shed 4 bases and J shed 5 bases, with 9 bases lying between them. The CDR3 DNA follows: TGTGCCAGCAGTTCCCCACGGGACGAGCAGTACTTC. It encodes CASSSPRDEQYF. The variable domain in full, with the rest retrieved from reference TRBV28 and TRBJ2-7, is DVKVTQSSRYLVKRTGEKVFLECVQDMDHENMFWYRQDPGLGLRLIYFSYDVKMKEKGDIPEGYSVSREKKERFSLILESASTNQTSMYLCASSSPRDEQYFGPGTRLTVT.

This clonotype appeared many times. This sequence joins TRBV7-2 and TRBJ2-7; TRBD2 agrees at 11 bases. Germline lookup yields CDR1 SGHTA and CDR2 FQGNSA. After removal of 5 bases from V and 1 base from J, the junction contained 4 bases not matched to a gene. The CDR3 extends over 15 amino acids. CDR3 coding DNA: TGTGCCAGCAGCCCCCTAGCGGGGGGATCCTACGAGCAGTACTTC. It is translated as CASSPLAGGSYEQYF.

This clonotype was counted ten times or more. The V gene is TRBV9, the J gene TRBJ1-3, with D perhaps matching TRBD1 (5 bases). CDR3 size: 16 residues. Trimming cost V 7 bases and J 0 bases, with 17 bases left between them. In germline, CDR1 is SGDLS, CDR2 YYNGEE. CDR3 in DNA: TGTGCCAGCGCTGTTTTCGACAGATACTCTGGAAACACCATATATTTT. Its translation is CASAVFDRYSGNTIYF.

This clonotype was seen many times. The CDR3 sequence is CSARQGGYMNTEAFF. The CDR3 DNA reads as TGCAGCGCCCGACAGGGGGGATACATGAACACTGAAGCTTTCTTT. The gene calls are TRBV29-1 and TRBJ1-1; 9 bases map to TRBD1. This CDR3 is built from 15 residues. V lost 7 bases, J lost 0 bases, and 9 bases stayed unmatched. Germline V gene lookup returns CDR1 SQVTM and CDR2 ANQGSEA.

The sample holds many counts of this clonotype. V and J are TRBV7-8 and TRBJ2-2; 7 positions match TRBD2. CDR1 SGHVS and CDR2 FQNEAQ come from the germline V gene. Germline trimming cut 7 bases from V and 8 bases from J; bases unmatched to any gene: 10. The CDR3 runs to 14 residues. CDR3 bases: TGTGCCAGCACCCCATCTGGGAGGGGTGGGGAGCTGTTTTTT. Amino acids: CASTPSGRGGELFF. Based on the CDR3 plus reference TRBV7-8 and TRBJ2-2, the full variable domain is GAGVSQSPRYKVAKRGQDVALRCDPISGHVSLFWYQQALGQGPEFLTYFQNEAQLDKSGLPSDRFFAERPEGSVSTLKIQRTQQEDSAVYLCASTPSGRGGELFFGEGSRLTVL.

This sequence joins TRBV3-1 and TRBJ2-2; D uncertain. V dropped 1 base and J dropped 2 bases, with 5 bases sitting between them. The CDR3 sequence is 14 residues long. The germline gives CDR1 LGHDT, CDR2 YNNKEL (reference sequence). The DNA of the CDR3 is TGTGCCAGCAGCCAAGCCTTTAACACCGGGGAGCTGTTTTTT. Its translation: CASSQAFNTGELFF.

This clonotype was counted ten times or more. The V and J genes are TRBV6-5 and TRBJ2-7, with TRBD1 matching 7 bases. This CDR3 is built from 12 residues. The ends lost 4 bases at V and 3 bases at J; junction bases unmatched: 0. From germline, CDR1 is MNHEY and CDR2 SVGAGI. The CDR3 DNA sequence: TGTGCCAGCAGTTGGGACAGCTACGAGCAGTACTTC. This encodes CASSWDSYEQYF.

V usage is TRBV28 and J usage is TRBJ1-2, with 7 positions matching TRBD1. The V segment lost 10 bases and the J segment 4 bases; nucleotides outside the gene matches: 6. The CDR3 length is 12 residues. CDR1 is MDHEN and CDR2 is SYDVKM in the germline V gene. This CDR3 is CATLDRLYGYTF. The CDR3, as DNA: TGTGCCACCTTGGACAGGCTCTATGGCTACACCTTC.

This clonotype was seen many times. This chain connects TRBV19 to TRBJ1-1; no clear D gene. Germline V CDR1 and CDR2: LNHDA, SQIVND (reference sequence). V lost 7 bases, J lost 0 bases, and 24 bases lay in between. CDR3 length: 18 residues. The CDR3 nucleotides read TGTGCCAGTAACGTTCGGGGTATTAATAGATACATGAACACTGAAGCTTTCTTT. This sequence encodes CASNVRGINRYMNTEAFF.